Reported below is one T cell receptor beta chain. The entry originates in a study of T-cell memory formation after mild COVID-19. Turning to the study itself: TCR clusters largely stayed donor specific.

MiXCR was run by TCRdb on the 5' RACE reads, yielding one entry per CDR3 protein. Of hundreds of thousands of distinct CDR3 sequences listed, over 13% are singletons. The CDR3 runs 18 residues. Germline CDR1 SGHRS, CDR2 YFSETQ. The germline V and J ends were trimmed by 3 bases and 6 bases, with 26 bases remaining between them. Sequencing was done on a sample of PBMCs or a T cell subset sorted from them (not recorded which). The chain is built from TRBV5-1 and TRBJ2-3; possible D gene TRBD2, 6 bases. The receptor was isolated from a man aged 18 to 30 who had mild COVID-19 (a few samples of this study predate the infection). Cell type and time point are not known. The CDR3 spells CASSSSPRGSGLMDTQYF. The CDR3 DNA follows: TGCGCCAGCAGCTCCAGCCCTCGGGGTAGCGGTCTCATGGATACGCAGTATTTT.